Below, 12 T cell receptor beta chains from the same sample are listed, as sequenced in a study of CD8+CD57+ T cells in acquired aplastic anemia. Profiling of TCR beta VDJ combinations and CDR3 sequences used genomic DNA as template. MiXCR, applied by TCRdb to the reads, yields one record per CDR3 protein. The top ten clones hold roughly 8% of a sample with 250,000 to 350,000 distinct CDR3 sequences, approximately 57% of them seen once. The sequenced sample was sorted CD4+, CD8+, or CD8+CD57+ T cells (not recorded which) from PBMCs. The receptor source for this set is a human donor with severe aplastic anemia or a healthy control (not recorded which).

Worth noting for this clonotype: At one boundary the junction diverges from the germline segment, which might be a read error. The chain recombines TRBV5-1 with TRBJ2-5, with D tentatively TRBD1 (6 bases). The CDR3 runs 13 residues. Germline V CDR1 and CDR2: SGHRS, YFSETQ. Here the CDR3 reads CASSMGQQETQYF. The DNA of the CDR3 is TGTGCCAGCAGCATGGGACAACAAGAGACCCAGTACTTC.

The rearrangement uses TRBV7-2 and TRBJ1-2; D may be TRBD1 (6 bases). Trimming took off 5 bases at V and 1 base at J, with 17 bases between the two ends. The CDR3 spans 16 residues. Germline values: CDR1 SGHTA, CDR2 FQGNSA. As DNA, the CDR3 is TGTGCCAGCAGCACCGGTCCGGGGGGCTTTAACTATGGCTACACCTTC. Amino acids: CASSTGPGGFNYGYTF.

In this sample, this clonotype turned up a few times. This chain joins TRBV18 and TRBJ1-4; D is unresolved. CDR1 and CDR2 (germline): KGHSH, LQKENI. The CDR3 spans 14 residues. Trimming removed 2 bases from V and 7 bases from J, with 11 bases in between. The CDR3 sequence is CASSPGFPGEKLFF. CDR3 coding DNA: TGTGCCAGCTCACCAGGATTTCCGGGTGAAAAACTGTTTTTT.

Many counts were recorded for this clonotype. This chain joins TRBV4-3 and TRBJ1-2, with a weak D call TRBD1 (6 bases). Germline V gene lookup returns CDR1 LGHNA and CDR2 YSLEER. V lost 3 bases to trimming and J lost 8 bases, with 19 bases between them. The CDR3 covers 15 residues. As DNA, the CDR3 is TGCGCCAGCAGCCATAGTACCGGGACACGATCGGGCTACACCTTC. As protein: CASSHSTGTRSGYTF.

This clonotype was observed once. The chain recombines TRBV7-3 with TRBJ2-7, with TRBD1 identical over 7 bases. Germline V gives CDR1 SGHTA, CDR2 FQGTGA. V dropped 0 bases and J dropped 5; count of bases not matched to a gene: 4. The CDR3 is 14 residues long. CDR3 nucleotides: TGTGCCAGCAGCTTAACCAGGACAGGCAACGAGCAGTACTTC. Protein: CASSLTRTGNEQYF.

The chain uses TRBV9 and TRBJ2-2; D assignment may be TRBD1 or TRBD2 (6 bases each). This CDR3 is 16 amino acids long. CDR1 SGDLS and CDR2 YYNGEE come from the germline V gene. Trimming stripped 0 bases from V and 8 bases from J, with 17 bases between. CDR3: CASSVAPSWGAGELFF. DNA for the CDR3: TGTGCCAGCAGCGTAGCACCCTCATGGGGGGCAGGGGAGCTGTTTTTT.

The chain employs TRBV7-2 and TRBJ2-7; D tentatively reads TRBD1 or TRBD2 (5 bases each). Germline loops: CDR1 SGHTA, CDR2 FQGNSA. The ends were cut back, 4 bases at V and 3 bases at J, with 19 bases in the middle. The CDR3 is 16 residues long. CDR3 in DNA: TGTGCCAGCAGCTCCCGGGACGGATTCCTTTACTACGAGCAGTACTTC. This encodes CASSSRDGFLYYEQYF.

As for this clonotype: The conserved phenylalanine or tryptophan normally closing the CDR3 is absent here, so this likely arose from a read error. The chain carries TRBV7-9 and TRBJ2-7, with TRBD2 matching over 12 bases. The V and J ends lost 6 bases and 2 bases, in that order; junction bases with no gene match: 2. The length of the CDR3 is 14 residues. Germline values: CDR1 SEHNR, CDR2 FQNEAQ (reference sequence). CDR3 sequence reads: CASSPSGGAYEQYL. As DNA, the CDR3 is TGTGCCAGCAGTCCTAGCGGGGGGGCCTACGAGCAGTACCTC.

This clonotype was seen ten or more times. This chain links TRBV5-6 with TRBJ2-5, with D maybe TRBD1 (6 bases). This CDR3 is 13 amino acids long. The germline V gene has CDR1 SGHDT and CDR2 YYEEEE. V was trimmed by 4 bases and J by 1 base, leaving 8 bases between them. The CDR3 coding sequence is TGTGCCAGCAGCGTGGACAGCCAAGAGACCCAGTACTTC. It encodes CASSVDSQETQYF.

This clonotype turned up a few times. The CDR3 region has the DNA TGTGCCAGTAGCCAGAGACAGGGGGGCTCTGGGGCCAACGTCCTGACTTTC. Its protein is CASSQRQGGSGANVLTF. J is TRBJ2-6 and V is TRBV6-5; 9 bases align to TRBD1. This CDR3 is 17 amino acids long. V was pared by 9 bases and J by 0 bases, with 9 bases of the junction left unmatched. The V gene's germline CDR1 is MNHEY and CDR2 SVGAGI.

The rearrangement joins TRBV29-1 to TRBJ2-1; D is undetermined. Germline V gene data show CDR1 as SQVTM and CDR2 as ANQGSEA. V was shortened by 5 bases and J by 5 bases, with 10 bases between the two germline ends. The CDR3 is 12 amino acids. CDR3 sequence: CSVKRPHNEQFF. CDR3 nucleotides: TGCAGCGTTAAAAGGCCCCACAATGAGCAGTTCTTC.

This clonotype was detected a few times. The chain combines TRBV24-1 with TRBJ1-5, with TRBD1 matching 7 bases. CDR3 length: 16 amino acids. CDR1 KGHDR and CDR2 SFDVKD come from the germline V gene. The junction had 15 bases not matched to a gene; V was cut back by 8 bases and J by 6 bases. As DNA, the CDR3 is TGTGCCACCACCGTCGCCAGACAGGGTCCGAGTCAGCCCCAGCATTTT. Its translation: CATTVARQGPSQPQHF.